This T cell receptor beta chain comes out of a study of T-cell memory formation after mild COVID-19 (dated by TCRdb to the early 2020s). With regard to the full study: Most TCR sequence clusters were specific to one of the two donors. Longitudinal TCRalpha and TCRbeta repertoire sequencing tracked T-cell clones expanding and contracting after mild COVID-19 in a couple of donors. Two young, previously healthy adult volunteers made up the cohort, one male and one female.

The full study reports these points: The study covered only a couple of mild cases, and larger cohorts including severe cases with pre-infection samples were considered necessary. Some responding clones were detected in pre-infection memory, suggesting pre-existing cross-reactive memory T cells joined the SARS-CoV-2 response. Contracting CD4+ clones were located mainly in the CM and EM memory subsets, whereas CD8+ clones were found to be enriched in EMRA. Whether the second-wave clones peaking on day 37 were SARS-CoV-2 specific was not confirmed. Clones contracting from day 15 to 85 had balanced CD4/CD8 phenotypes, while a second wave expanding from day 15 to 37 was biased towards CD4+.

Ficoll-Paque density gradient centrifugation was used to isolate PBMCs. A remark on this clonotype: Its cognate antigen has yet to be identified. Base qualities are not at hand, and no much larger clone is one base apart.

The sample was run on an Illumina NovaSeq 6000. TCRalpha and TCRbeta cDNA libraries were constructed by 5'RACE with constant-segment primers, with sample barcodes and unique molecular identifiers being introduced. RNA was extracted from every sample with Trizol reagent. The libraries were amplified in two PCR steps, and the second step added a second sample barcode and Illumina TruSeq adapters. Sequencing of libraries was performed on an Illumina NovaSeq with 2 x 150 bp paired-end reads. Per the authors' processing: Demultiplexing of reads and collapsing into UMI-guided consensus sequences were performed with migec v1.2.7. Using mixcr v2.1.11, the UMI consensuses were aligned to TRA and TRB V and J templates and assembled into clonotypes. Expanded or contracted clonotypes were those called significant by both edgeR and NoisET, with noise models trained on biological replicates. edgeR calls used a false discovery rate-adjusted p below 0.01 and a log2 fold-change threshold of 1. As an exploratory analysis of dynamics, PCA with hierarchical clustering was applied to max-normalized trajectories of the 1000 most abundant clonotypes. Each responding clone was given a CD4 or CD8 phenotype based on the CD4+ and CD8+ repertoires, which had been sequenced separately. TCRdb reprocessed the public reads (quality trimming at Q25 with fastp, clone calling with MiXCR) and kept in-frame beta chains. Each CDR3 protein gets just one entry, which takes the most common genes and DNA from the rows behind it. TCRdb assigned the V and J calls; the authors' analysis was not used. For this sample there are 400,000 to 500,000 distinct CDR3 sequences; 15% to 25% appear just once. The top ten clonotypes cover approximately 8.4% of the sample.

From cysteine to phenylalanine, the CDR3 is 13 amino acids long. Of all the DNA, just the CDR3 is kept, 39 bases in frame from base 1. V is clipped by 6 bases and J by 7 bases, and the sequence between their germline boundaries is 15 bases long. This TCR was sampled from an adult woman who had mild COVID-19 (a few samples of this study predate the infection). The sample titles of this study are shuffled in the database, so cell type and time point are left out; the donor was told from shared clones. The material sequenced was PBMCs or a T cell subset sorted from them (not recorded which). The V and J segments used are TRBV12-3 or TRBV12-4 and TRBJ1-2; no D segment can be confidently identified. The encoded CDR3 is CASSQNPPGGYTF. The DNA is as follows: TGTGCCAGCAGCCAAAACCCCCCCGGTGGCTACACCTTC.